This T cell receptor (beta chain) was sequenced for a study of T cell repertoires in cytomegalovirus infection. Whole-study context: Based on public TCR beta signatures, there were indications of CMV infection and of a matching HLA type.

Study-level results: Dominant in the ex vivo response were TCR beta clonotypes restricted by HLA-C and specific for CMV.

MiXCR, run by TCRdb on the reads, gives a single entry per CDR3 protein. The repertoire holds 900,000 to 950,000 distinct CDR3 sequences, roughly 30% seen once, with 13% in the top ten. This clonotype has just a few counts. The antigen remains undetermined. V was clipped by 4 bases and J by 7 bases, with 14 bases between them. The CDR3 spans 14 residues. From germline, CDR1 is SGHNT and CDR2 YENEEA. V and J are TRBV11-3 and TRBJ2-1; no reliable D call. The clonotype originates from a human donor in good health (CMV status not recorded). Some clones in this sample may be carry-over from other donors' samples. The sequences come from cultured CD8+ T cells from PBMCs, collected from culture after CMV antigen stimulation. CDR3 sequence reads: CASSSPLSGNEQFF. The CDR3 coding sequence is TGTGCCAGCAGCTCACCACTGTCCGGAAATGAGCAGTTCTTC.